This entry is about one T cell receptor beta chain. The protocol was immunoSEQ multiplex PCR, while the TCRdb copy is restricted to in-frame clones and leaves out a portion. The table records 55,000 to 90,000 clones, 75% to 90% of them present only once. The data were taken from a study of control samples from healthy donors and cancer patients. Germline values: CDR1 MNHEY, CDR2 SVGAGI. CDR3 length: 15 residues. V was clipped by 6 bases and J by 2 bases; unmatched bases: 3. The specimen sequenced was blood. This receptor was taken from a man in his forties or fifties in good health. The chain recombines TRBV6-5 with TRBJ2-3; TRBD1 aligns across 12 bases. The CDR3 is CASRWGQGATDTQYF. The DNA of the CDR3 is TGTGCCAGCAGGTGGGGACAGGGGGCCACAGATACGCAGTATTTT.